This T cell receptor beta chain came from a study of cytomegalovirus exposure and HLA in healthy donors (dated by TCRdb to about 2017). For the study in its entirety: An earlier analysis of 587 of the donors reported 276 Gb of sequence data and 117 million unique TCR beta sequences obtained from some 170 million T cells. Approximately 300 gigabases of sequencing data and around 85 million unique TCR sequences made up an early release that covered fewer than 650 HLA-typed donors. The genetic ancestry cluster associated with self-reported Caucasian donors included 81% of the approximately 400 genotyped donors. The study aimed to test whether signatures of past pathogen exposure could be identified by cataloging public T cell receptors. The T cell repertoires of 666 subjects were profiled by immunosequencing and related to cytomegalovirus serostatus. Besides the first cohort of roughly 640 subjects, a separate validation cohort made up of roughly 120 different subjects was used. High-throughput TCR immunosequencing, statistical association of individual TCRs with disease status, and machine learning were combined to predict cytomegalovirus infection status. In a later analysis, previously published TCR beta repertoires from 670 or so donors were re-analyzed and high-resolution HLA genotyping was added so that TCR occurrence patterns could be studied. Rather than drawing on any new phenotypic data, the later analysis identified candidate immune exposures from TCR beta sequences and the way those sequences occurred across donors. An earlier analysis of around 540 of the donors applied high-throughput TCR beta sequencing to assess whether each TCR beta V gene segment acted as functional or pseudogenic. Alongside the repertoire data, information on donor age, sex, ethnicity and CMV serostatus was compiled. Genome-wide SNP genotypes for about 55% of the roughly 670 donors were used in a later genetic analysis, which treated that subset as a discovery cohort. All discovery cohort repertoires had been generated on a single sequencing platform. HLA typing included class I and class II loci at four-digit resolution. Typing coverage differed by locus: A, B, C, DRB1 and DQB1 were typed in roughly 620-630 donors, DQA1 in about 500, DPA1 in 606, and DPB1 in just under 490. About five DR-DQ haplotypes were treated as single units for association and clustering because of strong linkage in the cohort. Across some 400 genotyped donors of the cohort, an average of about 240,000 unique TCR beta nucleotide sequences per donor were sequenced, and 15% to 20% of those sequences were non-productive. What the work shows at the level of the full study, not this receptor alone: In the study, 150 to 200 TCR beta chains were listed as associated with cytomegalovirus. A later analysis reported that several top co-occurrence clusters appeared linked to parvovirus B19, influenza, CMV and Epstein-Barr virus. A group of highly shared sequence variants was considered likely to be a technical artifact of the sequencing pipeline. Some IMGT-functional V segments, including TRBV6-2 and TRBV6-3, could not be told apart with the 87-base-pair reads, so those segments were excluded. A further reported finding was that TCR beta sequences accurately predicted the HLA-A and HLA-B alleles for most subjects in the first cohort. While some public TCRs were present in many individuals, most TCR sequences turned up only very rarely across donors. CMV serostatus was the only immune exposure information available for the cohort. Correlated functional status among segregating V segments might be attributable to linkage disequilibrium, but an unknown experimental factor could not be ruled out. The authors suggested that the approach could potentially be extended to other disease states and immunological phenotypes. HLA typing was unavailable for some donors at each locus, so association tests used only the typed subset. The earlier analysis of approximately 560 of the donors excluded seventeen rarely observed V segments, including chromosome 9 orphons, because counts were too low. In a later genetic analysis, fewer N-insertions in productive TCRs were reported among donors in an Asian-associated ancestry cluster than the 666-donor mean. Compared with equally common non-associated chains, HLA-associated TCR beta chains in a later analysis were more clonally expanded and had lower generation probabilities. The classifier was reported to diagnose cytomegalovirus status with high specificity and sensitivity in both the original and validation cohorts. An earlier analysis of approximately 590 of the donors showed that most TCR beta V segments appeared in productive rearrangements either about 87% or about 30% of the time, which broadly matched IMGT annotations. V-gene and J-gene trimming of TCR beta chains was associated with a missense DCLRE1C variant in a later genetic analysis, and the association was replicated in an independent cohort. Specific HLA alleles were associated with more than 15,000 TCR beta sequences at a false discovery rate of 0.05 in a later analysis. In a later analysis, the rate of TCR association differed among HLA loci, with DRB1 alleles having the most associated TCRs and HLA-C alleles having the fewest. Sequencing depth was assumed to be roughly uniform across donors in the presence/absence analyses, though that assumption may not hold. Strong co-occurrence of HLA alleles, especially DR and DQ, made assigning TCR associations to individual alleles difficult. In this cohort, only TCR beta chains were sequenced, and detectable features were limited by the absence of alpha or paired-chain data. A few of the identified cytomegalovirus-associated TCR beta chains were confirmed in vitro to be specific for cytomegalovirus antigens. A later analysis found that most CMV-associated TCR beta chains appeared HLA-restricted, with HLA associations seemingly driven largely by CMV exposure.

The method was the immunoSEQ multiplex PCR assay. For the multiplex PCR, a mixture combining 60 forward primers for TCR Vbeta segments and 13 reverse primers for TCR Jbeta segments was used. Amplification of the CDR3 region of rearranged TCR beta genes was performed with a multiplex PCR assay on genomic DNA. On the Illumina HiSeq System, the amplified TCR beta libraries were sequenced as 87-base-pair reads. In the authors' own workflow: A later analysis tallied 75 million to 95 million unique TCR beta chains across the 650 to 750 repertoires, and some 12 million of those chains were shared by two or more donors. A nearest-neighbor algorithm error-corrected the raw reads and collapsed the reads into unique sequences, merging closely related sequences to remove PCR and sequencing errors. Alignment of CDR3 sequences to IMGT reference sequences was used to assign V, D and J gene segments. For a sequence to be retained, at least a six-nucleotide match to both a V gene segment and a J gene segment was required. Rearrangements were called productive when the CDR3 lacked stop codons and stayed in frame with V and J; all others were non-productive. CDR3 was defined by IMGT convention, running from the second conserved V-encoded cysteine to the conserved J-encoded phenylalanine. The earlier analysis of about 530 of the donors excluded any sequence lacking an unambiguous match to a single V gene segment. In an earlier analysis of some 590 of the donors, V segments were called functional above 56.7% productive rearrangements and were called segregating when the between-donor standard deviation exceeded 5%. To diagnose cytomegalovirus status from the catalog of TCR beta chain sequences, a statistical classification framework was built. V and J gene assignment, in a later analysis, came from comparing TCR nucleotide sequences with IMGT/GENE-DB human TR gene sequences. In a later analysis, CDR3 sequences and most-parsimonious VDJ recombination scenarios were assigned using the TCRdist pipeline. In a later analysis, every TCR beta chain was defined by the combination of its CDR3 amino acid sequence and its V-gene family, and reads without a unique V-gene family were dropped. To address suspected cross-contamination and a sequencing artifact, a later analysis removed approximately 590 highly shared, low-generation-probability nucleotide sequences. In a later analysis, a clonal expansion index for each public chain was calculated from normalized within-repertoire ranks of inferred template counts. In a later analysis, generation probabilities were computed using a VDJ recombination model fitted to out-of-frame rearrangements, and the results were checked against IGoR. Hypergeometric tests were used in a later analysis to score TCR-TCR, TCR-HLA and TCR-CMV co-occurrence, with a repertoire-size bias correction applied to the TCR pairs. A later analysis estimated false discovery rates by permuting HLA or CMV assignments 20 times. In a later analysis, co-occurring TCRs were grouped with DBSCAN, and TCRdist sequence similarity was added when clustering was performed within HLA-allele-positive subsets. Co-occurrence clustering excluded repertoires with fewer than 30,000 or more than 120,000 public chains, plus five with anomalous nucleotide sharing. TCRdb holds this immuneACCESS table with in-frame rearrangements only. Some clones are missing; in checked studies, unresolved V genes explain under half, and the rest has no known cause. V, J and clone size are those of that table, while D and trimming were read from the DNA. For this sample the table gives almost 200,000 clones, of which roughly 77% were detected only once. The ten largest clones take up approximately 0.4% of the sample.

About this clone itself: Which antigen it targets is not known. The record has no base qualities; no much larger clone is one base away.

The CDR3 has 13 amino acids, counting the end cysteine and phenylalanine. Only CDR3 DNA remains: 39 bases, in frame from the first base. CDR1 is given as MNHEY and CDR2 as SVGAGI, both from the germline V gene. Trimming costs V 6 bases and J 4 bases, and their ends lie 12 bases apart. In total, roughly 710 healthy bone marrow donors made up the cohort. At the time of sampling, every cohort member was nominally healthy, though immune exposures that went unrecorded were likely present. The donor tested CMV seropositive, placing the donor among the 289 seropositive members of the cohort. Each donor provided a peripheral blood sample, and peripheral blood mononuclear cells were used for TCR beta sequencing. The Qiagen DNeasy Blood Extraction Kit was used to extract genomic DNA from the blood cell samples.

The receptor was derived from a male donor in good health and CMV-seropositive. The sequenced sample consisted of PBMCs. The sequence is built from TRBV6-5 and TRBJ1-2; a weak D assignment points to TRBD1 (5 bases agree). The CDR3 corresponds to CASSARRGYGYTF. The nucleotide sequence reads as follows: TGTGCCAGCAGCGCTCGAAGGGGCTATGGCTACACCTTC.